Each of the 21 T cell receptor beta chains below was sequenced from the same sample in a study of cytomegalovirus exposure and HLA in healthy donors. The PCR contained 60 Vbeta and 13 Jbeta primers. Repertoires were generated with immunoSEQ multiplex PCR, while TCRdb's copy carries only in-frame clones and drops some. Of more than 150,000 clones in the sample, just over 75% were seen once. The sequenced sample was PBMCs. These receptors were obtained from a man younger than 30 in good health and CMV-seronegative.

The chain uses TRBV7-9 and TRBJ1-1; no definite D call. Trimming took 2 bases from V and 4 from J, leaving 14 bases between them. From germline, CDR1 is SEHNR and CDR2 FQNEAQ (reference sequence). The CDR3 loop spans 15 amino acids. The CDR3 nucleotides read TGTGCCAGCAGCTTAACTTCCGCCGGGAGCACTGAAGCTTTCTTT. Protein product: CASSLTSAGSTEAFF. The entire variable domain, with the rest obtained from reference TRBV7-9 and TRBJ1-1, is as follows: DTGVSQNPRHKITKRGQNVTFRCDPISEHNRLYWYRQTLGQGPEFLTYFQNEAQLEKSRLLSDRFSAERPKGSFSTLEIQRTEQGDSAMYLCASSLTSAGSTEAFFGQGTRLTVV.

The J gene is TRBJ2-7, the V gene TRBV15; D is uncertain. Germline assignment: CDR1 LNHNV and CDR2 YYDKDF (reference sequence). CDR3 length: 14 residues. V dropped 1 base and J dropped 3 bases, with 10 bases sitting between them. CDR3 in amino acids: CATSRAKPIYEQYF. In DNA form, the CDR3 reads TGTGCCACCAGCAGAGCTAAGCCCATCTACGAGCAGTACTTC.

This chain links TRBV19 with TRBJ2-2, with D possibly matching TRBD1 (6 bases). V gave up 4 bases and J gave up 0 bases, with 12 bases separating them. This CDR3 contains 16 residues. Germline V gene data show CDR1 as LNHDA and CDR2 as SQIVND (reference sequence). This CDR3 is CASSTRTESNTGELFF. Written as DNA, the CDR3 is TGTGCCAGTAGTACACGGACAGAATCGAACACCGGGGAGCTGTTTTTT.

The chain carries TRBV27 and TRBJ1-5; 8 bases are a match to TRBD1. J was trimmed by 0 bases and V by 5 bases; bases with no gene match: 6. CDR1 is MNHEY, CDR2 SMNVEV, per germline (reference sequence). The CDR3 contains 16 residues. The DNA of the CDR3 is TGTGCCAGCAGTAAAGGGACAGGACTTAGCAATCAGCCCCAGCATTTT. This sequence encodes CASSKGTGLSNQPQHF.

This chain uses TRBV9 with TRBJ2-3, with 12 bases matching TRBD2. Germline V CDR1 and CDR2: SGDLS, YYNGEE. The J segment lost 5 bases and the V segment lost 2 bases, leaving 9 bases of the junction unmatched. This CDR3 has 17 amino acids. CDR3 in amino acids: CASSVHPSGRAGDTQYF. The CDR3 bases are TGTGCCAGCAGCGTCCACCCTAGCGGGAGGGCCGGAGATACGCAGTATTTT.

This chain links TRBV27 with TRBJ2-3; 9 nucleotides agree with TRBD2. CDR1 and CDR2 (germline): MNHEY, SMNVEV (reference sequence). The V and J ends lost 6 bases and 0 bases, in that order; junction bases with no gene match: 4. The CDR3 contains 15 residues. The CDR3 region is CASRQRGVSTDTQYF. The CDR3 nucleotides read TGTGCCAGCAGGCAGCGGGGGGTTAGCACAGATACGCAGTATTTT.

This clone has just a few counts. The chain is built from TRBV18 and TRBJ1-1; TRBD1 matches 9 bases. Trimming at V came to 4 bases and at J to 10 bases, leaving 7 bases not matched to a gene. CDR3 length: 13 residues. Germline lookup yields CDR1 KGHSH and CDR2 LQKENI. CDR3 residues: CASSRPGTGLAFF. DNA for the CDR3: TGTGCCAGCTCACGTCCCGGGACAGGGTTAGCTTTCTTT.

J is TRBJ1-1 and V is TRBV19; perhaps TRBD1 as D (6 bases). Germline V CDR1 and CDR2: LNHDA, SQIVND (reference sequence). V lost 6 bases and J lost 4, with 18 bases in between. The CDR3 covers 15 residues. CDR3 DNA sequence: TGTGCCAGTAGGATCTCCAGGGGCGTGAGCACTGAAGCTTTCTTT. Amino acids: CASRISRGVSTEAFF.

V usage is TRBV5-8 and J usage is TRBJ1-5; maybe TRBD1 (6 bases). Trimming cost V 4 bases and J 3 bases, with 17 bases left between them. The CDR3 loop spans 16 amino acids. Germline-derived CDR1 and CDR2 are SGHTS and YDEGEE. The CDR3 protein is CASSRKTTGVNQPQHF. The CDR3 nucleotides are TGTGCCAGCAGCCGTAAGACGACAGGCGTCAATCAGCCCCAGCATTTT.

V gene TRBV7-9 combines with J gene TRBJ2-3, with 9 bases aligning to TRBD1. Germline V lookup: CDR1 SEHNR, CDR2 FQNEAQ (reference sequence). The CDR3 spans 15 residues. The ends lost 6 bases at V and 2 bases at J; junction bases unmatched: 6. The CDR3 region is CASSLTGGYTDTQYF. The CDR3 region has the DNA TGTGCCAGCAGTTTGACAGGGGGTTACACAGATACGCAGTATTTT.

This chain connects TRBV6-1 to TRBJ1-1, with TRBD1 as a possible D gene (6 bases). This CDR3 is 13 amino acids long. Deletions cut 5 bases from V and 1 base from J, with 8 bases between. The V gene's germline CDR1 is MNHNS and CDR2 SASEGT. The CDR3 nucleotides read TGTGCCAGCAGTAACAGGGAGAACACTGAAGCTTTCTTT. It translates to CASSNRENTEAFF.

This clone was seen only a few times. The V gene is TRBV7-9, the J gene TRBJ2-6; D is possibly TRBD1 (5 bases). The CDR3 runs to 13 residues. The germline CDR1 and CDR2 sequences are SEHNR and FQNEAQ (reference sequence). This chain's CDR3 is CGGRGSGANVLTF. CDR3 sequence (DNA): TGTGGGGGAAGGGGCTCTGGGGCCAACGTCCTGACTTTC.

This clone was observed a handful of times. The rearrangement links TRBV5-1 to TRBJ2-3, with 7 positions matching TRBD2. CDR3 length: 16 amino acids. Germline CDR1 is SGHRS and CDR2 is YFSETQ. J gave up 2 bases and V 1 base, and 7 bases lay outside the gene matches. The CDR3 protein is CASSLQSGTPTDTQYF. For the CDR3, the DNA is TGCGCCAGCAGCTTGCAGAGCGGGACCCCCACAGATACGCAGTATTTT.

This chain connects TRBV30 to TRBJ2-3; 7 nucleotides align to TRBD2. V shed 4 bases and J 4 bases; nucleotides not matched to a gene: 5. Germline V gene sequence: CDR1 GTSNPN, CDR2 SVGIG (reference sequence). CDR3 size: 13 residues. CDR3 bases: TGTGCCTGGAAGGGACTATCGCCAGATACGCAGTATTTT. The encoded protein is CAWKGLSPDTQYF.

This clone turned up a few times. The genes are TRBV30 and TRBJ2-1; perhaps TRBD1 as D (5 bases). This CDR3 has 14 amino acids. Germline-derived CDR1 and CDR2 are GTSNPN and SVGIG (reference sequence). With 2 bases removed from V and 0 bases from J, the gap between germline ends came to 8 bases. In nucleotides, the CDR3 is TGTGCCTGGAGTACAGGTAGCTCCTACAATGAGCAGTTCTTC. As protein: CAWSTGSSYNEQFF.

The chain carries TRBV7-3 and TRBJ2-3; D call uncertain. CDR3 length: 16 residues. V shed 3 bases and J shed 0 bases, with 13 bases lying between them. CDR1 is SGHTA and CDR2 is FQGTGA in the germline V gene. The CDR3 region is CASSLQALTSTDTQYF. In DNA, the CDR3 is TGTGCCAGCAGCTTGCAAGCCCTGACAAGCACAGATACGCAGTATTTT.

The rearrangement links TRBV4-2 to TRBJ2-1; 10 bases are a match to TRBD2. Germline lookup yields CDR1 LGHNA and CDR2 YNFKEQ. Losses at the gene ends were 1 base for V and 7 bases for J; bases not matched to a gene: 10. The CDR3 runs 17 residues. CDR3 coding DNA: TGTGCCAGCAGCCAAGCCGAACAAGCGGGAGGGAGGAATGAGCAGTTCTTC. This gives the protein CASSQAEQAGGRNEQFF.

V and J are TRBV20-1 and TRBJ1-2, with D unclear. This CDR3 region has 11 residues. V lost 0 bases to trimming and J lost 8 bases, with 7 bases between them. In germline, CDR1 is DFQATT, CDR2 SNEGSKA (reference sequence). The CDR3 spells CSARDLGGYTF. Written as DNA, the CDR3 is TGCAGTGCTAGAGATCTAGGCGGCTACACCTTC.

CDR3 in amino acids: CASSTYTANYGYTF. CDR3 nucleotide sequence: TGTGCCAGTAGTACCTACACAGCTAACTATGGCTACACCTTC. The gene calls are TRBV19 and TRBJ1-2; no reliable D call. Trimming took off 4 bases at V and 0 bases at J, with 9 bases between the two ends. Looked up from germline, CDR1 is LNHDA and CDR2 is SQIVND (reference sequence). This CDR3 region has 14 residues.

This clone was observed a handful of times. This chain connects TRBV4-2 to TRBJ2-1, with 12 bases that match TRBD2. The CDR3 consists of 16 residues. Germline V lookup: CDR1 LGHNA, CDR2 YNFKEQ. J lost 8 bases, V lost 0 bases, and 5 bases had no gene match. The CDR3 reads CASSQELAGGIDEQFF. In DNA, the CDR3 is TGTGCCAGCAGCCAAGAACTAGCGGGAGGCATCGATGAGCAGTTCTTC.

This chain connects TRBV9 to TRBJ1-2; 9 bases are shared with TRBD1. CDR1 and CDR2 (germline): SGDLS, YYNGEE. V lost 4 bases, J lost 4 bases, and 11 bases stayed unmatched. The CDR3 runs 16 residues. CDR3 nucleotides: TGTGCCAGCAGCTCCCGGGCGGGACAGGGCCCCTATGGCTACACCTTC. Amino acid sequence: CASSSRAGQGPYGYTF.